This entry lists 26 T cell receptor beta chains sequenced from one sample in a study of cytomegalovirus exposure and HLA in healthy donors. The PCR was carried out with 60 Vbeta primers and 13 Jbeta primers. Sequenced by immunoSEQ multiplex PCR; TCRdb stores in-frame clones only, minus some. The table for this sample gives tens of thousands of clones. The specimen was PBMCs. The receptors were sampled from a female donor in good health and CMV-seronegative.

The chain carries TRBV7-9 and TRBJ1-1, with 7 nucleotides matching TRBD1. This CDR3 is 15 amino acids long. Trimming at V came to 5 bases and at J to 1 base, leaving 7 bases not matched to a gene. CDR1 is SEHNR and CDR2 is FQNEAQ in the germline V gene (reference sequence). Here the CDR3 reads CASSPTGQSNTEAFF. CDR3 nucleotide sequence: TGTGCCAGCAGCCCGACGGGACAGTCGAACACTGAAGCTTTCTTT.

CDR3 loop: CSVAVPGLAGGEQFF. CDR3 sequence (DNA): TGCAGCGTTGCAGTCCCGGGACTAGCGGGAGGTGAGCAGTTCTTC. This chain connects TRBV29-1 to TRBJ2-1, with TRBD2 identical over 15 bases. Trimming took 4 bases from V and 9 from J; bases not matched to a gene: 7. CDR1 is SQVTM, CDR2 ANQGSEA, per germline. The CDR3 has 15 residues.

V gene TRBV25-1 combines with J gene TRBJ1-1; 7 nucleotides agree with TRBD1. V trimming: 10 bases; J trimming: 0 bases; junction bases outside the gene matches: 8. The CDR3 runs to 14 residues. CDR1 and CDR2 from the germline V gene are MGHDK and SYGVNS. The CDR3 protein is CATSTGFMNTEAFF. CDR3 in DNA: TGTGCCACCTCGACAGGGTTCATGAACACTGAAGCTTTCTTT.

The chain joins TRBV30 to TRBJ1-1; perhaps TRBD1 as D (6 bases). The CDR3 has 17 residues. Germline assignment: CDR1 GTSNPN and CDR2 SVGIG (reference sequence). V dropped 2 bases and J dropped 0 bases, with 19 bases sitting between them. CDR3 loop: CAWSPRTGYRMNTEAFF. CDR3 bases: TGTGCCTGGAGTCCACGAACAGGGTATCGCATGAACACTGAAGCTTTCTTT. The full variable domain, rest sourced from reference TRBV30 and TRBJ1-1, is SQTIHQWPATLVQPVGSPLSLECTVEGTSNPNLYWYRQAAGRGLQLLFYSVGIGQISSEVPQNLSASRPQDRQFILSSKKLLLSDSGFYLCAWSPRTGYRMNTEAFFGQGTRLTVV.

The chain carries TRBV6-6 and TRBJ1-1; D not resolved. This CDR3 spans 12 amino acids. The V end lost 7 bases, the J end lost 0 bases, and 6 bases lay between the germline ends. Germline V gene sequence: CDR1 MNHNY, CDR2 SVGAGI (reference sequence). For the CDR3, the DNA is TGTGCCAGCATGTTCTTGAACACTGAAGCTTTCTTT. Amino acids: CASMFLNTEAFF.

The V and J genes are TRBV9 and TRBJ1-5; possible D gene TRBD1, 5 bases. The germline V and J ends were trimmed by 3 bases and 0 bases, with 13 bases remaining between them. The CDR3 has 16 residues. Germline V gives CDR1 SGDLS, CDR2 YYNGEE. CDR3 amino acids: CASSACRGYSNQPQHF. DNA for the CDR3: TGTGCCAGCAGCGCATGTAGGGGTTATAGCAATCAGCCCCAGCATTTT.

In DNA form, the CDR3 reads TGTGCCAGCAGCCAAGATCAGTCTAGCCGTTTTGGGACAGATACGCAGTATTTT. Amino acids: CASSQDQSSRFGTDTQYF. V gene TRBV4-2 combines with J gene TRBJ2-3; D is possibly TRBD2 (5 bases). The V end lost 0 bases, the J end lost 3 bases, and 19 bases lay between the germline ends. Germline V gene sequence: CDR1 LGHNA, CDR2 YNFKEQ. The CDR3 spans 18 residues.

The rearrangement joins TRBV5-1 to TRBJ2-7, with D unclear. The V gene lost 0 bases and the J gene lost 2 bases, with 9 bases spanning the gap. Germline V gives CDR1 SGHRS, CDR2 YFSETQ. The CDR3 covers 14 residues. CDR3 coding DNA: TGCGCCAGCAGCTTGGTACGGAGTACCTACGAGCAGTACTTC. This codes for CASSLVRSTYEQYF.

This rearrangement joins TRBV5-1 to TRBJ1-4; unclear D gene. V was cut by 4 bases and J by 3 bases, with 13 bases left in between. CDR3 length equals 15 residues. From germline, CDR1 is SGHRS and CDR2 YFSETQ. The CDR3 DNA is TGCGCCAGCAGCCTGGTGGGAGAACCTAATGAAAAACTGTTTTTT. Translating it yields CASSLVGEPNEKLFF.

The chain employs TRBV6-1 and TRBJ2-1; 14 bases fit TRBD2. CDR1 and CDR2 (germline): MNHNS, SASEGT. The CDR3 contains 15 residues. Trimming cost V 5 bases and J 5 bases; bases outside gene matches: 2. The chain's CDR3 is CASSSTSGRDNEQFF. The CDR3 coding sequence is TGTGCCAGCAGTTCGACTAGCGGGAGGGACAATGAGCAGTTCTTC.

The rearrangement uses TRBV9 and TRBJ2-7, with a possible D match to TRBD1 (5 bases). The CDR3 is made up of 15 amino acids. Between the trimmed V and J ends, which lost 3 bases and 6 bases, there was a span of 19 bases. Germline loops: CDR1 SGDLS, CDR2 YYNGEE. The CDR3 region is CASSADGAKTGEQYF. The CDR3 nucleotides are TGTGCCAGCAGCGCGGATGGGGCCAAAACAGGCGAGCAGTACTTC.

This chain links TRBV15 with TRBJ2-5; no reliable D call. CDR1 and CDR2 (germline): LNHNV, YYDKDF (reference sequence). Trimming took 2 bases from V and 5 from J, leaving 9 bases between them. CDR3 length: 13 amino acids. The CDR3 DNA reads TGTGCCACCAGCAGACCACCCCAGGAGACCCAGTACTTC. Its translation: CATSRPPQETQYF.

The chain is built from TRBV15 and TRBJ2-2, with unresolved D. Looked up from germline, CDR1 is LNHNV and CDR2 is YYDKDF (reference sequence). This CDR3 has 15 residues. V lost 3 bases and J lost 1, with 9 bases in between. This chain's CDR3 is CATSSVTMNTGELFF. As DNA, the CDR3 is TGTGCCACCAGCAGTGTTACAATGAACACCGGGGAGCTGTTTTTT.

The rearrangement joins TRBV5-1 to TRBJ1-4, with 8 bases aligning to TRBD1. CDR3 length: 14 residues. The germline V gene has CDR1 SGHRS and CDR2 YFSETQ. Trimming at V came to 0 bases and at J to 5 bases, leaving 0 bases not matched to a gene. The CDR3 reads CASSLGQGNEKLFF. CDR3 coding DNA: TGCGCCAGCAGCTTGGGACAGGGGAATGAAAAACTGTTTTTT.

V is TRBV30 and J is TRBJ1-4; D unclear. V was cut by 2 bases and J by 6 bases, with 7 bases left in between. Germline lookup yields CDR1 GTSNPN and CDR2 SVGIG (reference sequence). The CDR3 loop spans 12 amino acids. The CDR3 DNA is TGTGCCTGGAGTTGGTCGGATGAAAAACTGTTTTTT. Translated: CAWSWSDEKLFF.

This chain links TRBV7-9 with TRBJ1-1; D ambiguous. The CDR3 loop spans 13 amino acids. V was trimmed by 8 bases and J by 0 bases, leaving 10 bases between them. In germline, CDR1 is SEHNR, CDR2 FQNEAQ (reference sequence). In DNA form, the CDR3 reads TGTGCCAGCTCGGGGTCCATGAACACTGAAGCTTTCTTT. Translating it yields CASSGSMNTEAFF.

V is TRBV18 and J is TRBJ1-3; D ambiguous. Trimming removed 4 bases from V and 0 bases from J, with 16 bases in between. The CDR3 has 17 residues. Germline CDR1 reads KGHSH; CDR2 reads LQKENI. DNA for the CDR3: TGTGCCAGCTCACGATCTTTCGGGAAATTCTCTGGAAACACCATATATTTT. Protein sequence: CASSRSFGKFSGNTIYF.

This chain connects TRBV29-1 to TRBJ2-1, with TRBD2 identical over 12 bases. V was clipped by 7 bases and J by 0 bases; unmatched bases: 7. CDR1 is SQVTM and CDR2 is ANQGSEA in the germline V gene. The CDR3 is 16 amino acids. The DNA of the CDR3 is TGCAGCGGGGGGACTAGCGGGTTTAGCTCCTACAATGAGCAGTTCTTC. Its protein is CSGGTSGFSSYNEQFF.

The chain employs TRBV1 and TRBJ2-5; the table's D call, TRBD2, was not checked against the DNA. TRBV1 is a documented pseudogene. The CDR3 contains 19 residues. The CDR3 loop is CTSSLHPGTSGGEGETQYF. CDR3 sequence (DNA): TGCACCAGCAGCCTCCATCCCGGGACTAGCGGGGGGGAAGGAGAGACCCAGTACTTC.

The rearrangement links TRBV10-3 to TRBJ2-7; no clear D. CDR1 and CDR2 from the germline V gene are ENHRY and SYGVKD. The ends were cut back, 0 bases at V and 2 bases at J, with 8 bases in the middle. The CDR3 contains 14 residues. The CDR3 DNA reads as TGTGCCATCAGTGAGTCCCTGGGCCCCTACGAGCAGTACTTC. Translation gives CAISESLGPYEQYF.

The chain is built from TRBV9 and TRBJ1-2; no reliable D call. Germline V gene lookup returns CDR1 SGDLS and CDR2 YYNGEE. Deletions cut 3 bases from V and 1 base from J, with 10 bases between. This CDR3 is 14 amino acids long. The CDR3 region has the DNA TGTGCCAGCAGCGGCGGAGGGCTTAACTATGGCTACACCTTC. It specifies CASSGGGLNYGYTF.

The chain is built from TRBV29-1 and TRBJ1-3, with TRBD1 matching 7 bases. CDR1 is SQVTM, CDR2 ANQGSEA, per germline. Trimming cost V 4 bases and J 3 bases; bases outside gene matches: 6. The CDR3 has 14 residues. DNA of the CDR3: TGCAGCGTTGTCCCCCGGGACAGTGGAAACACCATATATTTT. Translating gives CSVVPRDSGNTIYF.

The J gene is TRBJ2-3, the V gene TRBV5-4; a possible D gene is TRBD1 (6 bases). Trimming cost V 4 bases and J 2 bases, with 11 bases left between them. The CDR3 contains 14 residues. From germline, CDR1 is SGHNT and CDR2 YYREEE (reference sequence). The CDR3 DNA reads TGTGCCAGCAGCGTGGACAGCTACACAGATACGCAGTATTTT. Protein product: CASSVDSYTDTQYF. The variable domain in full, with the rest retrieved from reference TRBV5-4 and TRBJ2-3, is ETGVTQSPTHLIKTRGQQVTLRCSSQSGHNTVSWYQQALGQGPQFIFQYYREEENGRGNFPPRFSGLQFPNYSSELNVNALELDDSALYLCASSVDSYTDTQYFGPGTRLTVL.

V gene TRBV6-5 combines with J gene TRBJ2-7; D is possibly TRBD1 (5 bases). The CDR3 runs to 15 residues. The V and J ends lost 2 bases and 4 bases respectively, with 15 bases between them. Germline loops: CDR1 MNHEY, CDR2 SVGAGI. The DNA for the CDR3 is TGTGCCAGCAGTTACGACATTCAAGCAGGGTACGAGCAGTACTTC. Translated, it gives CASSYDIQAGYEQYF.

V is TRBV28 and J is TRBJ1-5; 7 positions agree with TRBD1. The ends lost 5 bases at V and 7 bases at J; junction bases unmatched: 2. CDR1 MDHEN and CDR2 SYDVKM come from the germline V gene. The CDR3 is 12 residues long. CDR3 loop: CASSARGQPQHF. The CDR3 bases are TGTGCCAGCAGTGCCAGGGGGCAGCCCCAGCATTTT. Drawing the rest from reference TRBV28 and TRBJ1-5, the complete variable domain is DVKVTQSSRYLVKRTGEKVFLECVQDMDHENMFWYRQDPGLGLRLIYFSYDVKMKEKGDIPEGYSVSREKKERFSLILESASTNQTSMYLCASSARGQPQHFGDGTRLSIL.

This chain connects TRBV18 to TRBJ1-3; no clear D gene. This CDR3 is built from 13 residues. Germline V gene lookup returns CDR1 KGHSH and CDR2 LQKENI. Trimming left V 3 bases short and J 4 bases short, with 7 bases between. The CDR3 DNA sequence: TGTGCCAGCTCACCCCTAGAGGGAAACACCATATATTTT. Residues: CASSPLEGNTIYF.